The 13 T cell receptor beta chains presented below share a single source sample, sequenced in a study of cytomegalovirus exposure and HLA in healthy donors. PCR employed 60 Vbeta and 13 Jbeta primers. Only in-frame clones appear in the TCRdb table, and some are missing; sequencing was by immunoSEQ multiplex PCR. Of about 210,000 clones in the sample, 70% to 90% were seen once. Sequences were obtained from PBMCs. Receptors originate from a girl aged 2 to 10 in good health and CMV-seronegative.

This chain links TRBV29-1 with TRBJ2-1, with 8 bases fitting TRBD1. J lost 0 bases, V lost 5 bases, and 0 bases had no gene match. Germline V lookup: CDR1 SQVTM, CDR2 ANQGSEA. The CDR3 is made up of 13 amino acids. DNA of the CDR3: TGCAGCGTTACAGGGGGCTCCTACAATGAGCAGTTCTTC. It is translated as CSVTGGSYNEQFF.

V gene TRBV20-1 combines with J gene TRBJ1-3, with no clear D. Trimming shortened V by 6 bases and J by 8 bases, and 11 bases separated the two germline ends. The CDR3 extends over 11 amino acids. Germline V gene sequence: CDR1 DFQATT, CDR2 SNEGSKA (reference sequence). The CDR3 here is CSAPWRDTIYF. The CDR3 DNA reads TGCAGTGCCCCCTGGAGGGACACCATATATTTT.

The rearrangement uses TRBV19 and TRBJ1-1; D unclear. The V end was cut by 7 bases, the J end by 5 bases, with 14 bases between. Germline CDR1 reads LNHDA; CDR2 reads SQIVND (reference sequence). The length of the CDR3 is 13 residues. DNA for the CDR3: TGTGCCAGTAAGGCGGGAGGTCGTACTGAAGCTTTCTTT. This encodes CASKAGGRTEAFF.

The V and J genes are TRBV10-1 and TRBJ2-2; tentatively, D is TRBD2 (6 bases). The CDR3 contains 13 residues. Germline CDR1 and CDR2: WNHNN and SYGVQD (reference sequence). Deletions cut 7 bases from V and 7 bases from J, with 13 bases between. The CDR3 here is CASTGSGGGELFF. Here the CDR3 DNA reads TGCGCCAGCACCGGGAGTGGTGGCGGGGAGCTGTTTTTT.

A single count supports this clone. The J gene is TRBJ1-1, the V gene TRBV7-9; 9 bases map to TRBD1. The CDR3 runs 14 residues. The V gene's germline CDR1 is SEHNR and CDR2 FQNEAQ (reference sequence). The V gene end was trimmed by 4 bases and the J gene end by 7 bases; junction bases not matched to a gene: 7. CDR3 loop: CASSSSGQGDEAFF. The CDR3 bases are TGTGCCAGCAGCTCCTCGGGACAGGGTGATGAAGCTTTCTTT.

The CDR3 loop is CASSQETGKGKLFF. The CDR3 DNA sequence: TGTGCCAGCAGCCAAGAGACAGGGAAAGGAAAACTGTTTTTT. The chain couples TRBV4-2 to TRBJ1-4; 7 nucleotides line up with TRBD1. Germline CDR1 is LGHNA and CDR2 is YNFKEQ. This CDR3 spans 14 amino acids. The V and J ends lost 0 bases and 10 bases, in that order; junction bases with no gene match: 5.

V and J are TRBV5-1 and TRBJ2-1, with 8 bases aligning to TRBD2. This CDR3 has 15 residues. Per germline, CDR1 SGHRS and CDR2 YFSETQ. After removal of 4 bases from V and 8 bases from J, the junction contained 11 bases not matched to a gene. The chain's CDR3 is CASSRVAGTSDEQFF. CDR3 sequence (DNA): TGCGCCAGCAGCCGAGTAGCGGGAACCAGCGATGAGCAGTTCTTC.

This chain uses TRBV28 with TRBJ2-1; the D gene is possibly TRBD2 (6 bases). Trimming removed 5 bases at V and 5 bases at J, with 22 bases between. This CDR3 region has 17 residues. The germline V gene encodes CDR1 MDHEN and CDR2 SYDVKM. CDR3 nucleotide sequence: TGTGCCAGCAGTCCCCCCCCCGGGAGCACAACACACAATGAGCAGTTCTTC. As protein: CASSPPPGSTTHNEQFF.

V and J are TRBV2 and TRBJ2-7, with D possibly being TRBD2 (6 bases). Germline CDR1 is SNHLY and CDR2 is FYNNEI. This CDR3 comprises 16 residues. V dropped 6 bases and J dropped 2 bases, with 20 bases sitting between them. DNA of the CDR3: TGTGCCAGCAGCCAACATTACGAGCGGGTTCCCTACGAGCAGTACTTC. Its translation: CASSQHYERVPYEQYF.

The J gene is TRBJ2-3, the V gene TRBV5-1, with TRBD2 as a possible D gene (6 bases). This CDR3 comprises 14 residues. Trimming stripped 4 bases from V and 1 base from J, with 10 bases between. Looked up from germline, CDR1 is SGHRS and CDR2 is YFSETQ. Written as DNA, the CDR3 is TGCGCCAGCAGCCCTGAGCGGGGCACAGATACGCAGTATTTT. Translated: CASSPERGTDTQYF.

In its sample, this clone was seen once. V is TRBV6-1 and J is TRBJ1-5; D is possibly TRBD1 (6 bases). CDR3 length: 14 residues. Germline V lookup: CDR1 MNHNS, CDR2 SASEGT. V was shortened by 5 bases and J by 1 base, with 9 bases between the two germline ends. The CDR3 spells CASSQQGSNQPQHF. CDR3 nucleotide sequence: TGTGCCAGCAGTCAACAGGGAAGCAATCAGCCCCAGCATTTT.

Here the CDR3 reads CASSEQGKTDTQYF. CDR3 DNA: TGTGCCAGCAGTGAACAGGGCAAAACAGATACGCAGTATTTT. The chain joins TRBV6-1 to TRBJ2-3; maybe TRBD1 (5 bases). From germline, CDR1 is MNHNS and CDR2 SASEGT. Deletions cut 2 bases from V and 3 bases from J, with 9 bases between. The CDR3 consists of 14 residues.

This clone was counted a single time. The chain joins TRBV7-2 to TRBJ1-5, with D uncertain. Between the trimmed V and J ends, which lost 3 bases and 1 base, there was a span of 7 bases. The CDR3 consists of 14 residues. The germline V gene has CDR1 SGHTA and CDR2 FQGNSA. In DNA form, the CDR3 reads TGTGCCAGCAGCTTGGGCCTGAGCAATCAGCCCCAGCATTTT. Encoded protein: CASSLGLSNQPQHF. The variable domain in full, with the rest retrieved from reference TRBV7-2 and TRBJ1-5, is GAGVSQSPSNKVTEKGKDVELRCDPISGHTALYWYRQSLGQGLEFLIYFQGNSAPDKSGLPSDRFSAERTGGSVSTLTIQRTQQEDSAVYLCASSLGLSNQPQHFGDGTRLSIL.